One and the same sample provided the 6 T cell receptor beta chains below, sequenced in a study of radiation and T cells in renal cell carcinoma. Time point reported: blood 4 weeks post-SBRT, at nephrectomy. Treatment described: 15 Gy SBRT to primary tumor, nephrectomy 4 weeks later. TCRdb keeps only in-frame clones here, not all; method: immunoSEQ multiplex PCR. The sample lists approximately 83,000 clones, around four fifths seen once, with roughly a tenth in the top ten. The sequencing used blood, collected from a patient whose treatment included radiotherapy and nephrectomy. These receptors came from a man aged 45-65 years with renal cell carcinoma.

In this sample, this clone turned up once. Here the CDR3 reads CASRDLRGDTQYF. The CDR3 nucleotides are TGTGCCAGTAGGGACCTTAGAGGGGATACGCAGTATTTT. The chain links TRBV19 to TRBJ2-3, with a tentative D call TRBD2 (5 bases). The CDR3 runs 13 residues. Between the trimmed V and J ends, which lost 6 bases and 6 bases, there was a span of 13 bases. CDR1 is LNHDA and CDR2 is SQIVND in the germline V gene (reference sequence). Using reference TRBV19 and TRBJ2-3 for the parts outside the CDR3, the full variable domain is DGGITQSPKYLFRKEGQNVTLSCEQNLNHDAMYWYRQDPGQGLRLIYYSQIVNDFQKGDIAEGYSVSREKKESFPLTVTSAQKNPTAFYLCASRDLRGDTQYFGPGTRLTVL.

The chain employs TRBV5-5 and TRBJ1-1; D call uncertain. Germline values: CDR1 SGHKS, CDR2 YYEKEE (reference sequence). V lost 0 bases to trimming and J lost 0 bases, with 12 bases between them. CDR3 size: 16 residues. In DNA, the CDR3 is TGTGCCAGCAGCTTGGCCACCTTTCCGGTGAACACTGAAGCTTTCTTT. This gives the protein CASSLATFPVNTEAFF.

V and J are TRBV29-1 and TRBJ1-1; 9 positions agree with TRBD1. The CDR3 is 15 residues long. CDR1 and CDR2 (germline): SQVTM, ANQGSEA. J was trimmed by 0 bases and V by 2 bases; bases with no gene match: 4. CDR3 sequence: CSVEPGQGLNTEAFF. The CDR3 nucleotides are TGCAGCGTTGAACCGGGACAGGGCTTGAACACTGAAGCTTTCTTT. Full variable domain (missing parts from reference TRBV29-1 and TRBJ1-1): SAVISQKPSRDICQRGTSLTIQCQVDSQVTMMFWYRQQPGQSLTLIATANQGSEATYESGFVIDKFPISRPNLTFSTLTVSNMSPEDSSIYLCSVEPGQGLNTEAFFGQGTRLTVV.

This clone has a single count. The rearrangement uses TRBV7-9 and TRBJ2-1; 13 nucleotides align to TRBD2. The V gene end was trimmed by 6 bases and the J gene end by 7 bases; junction bases not matched to a gene: 6. The germline V gene has CDR1 SEHNR and CDR2 FQNEAQ (reference sequence). CDR3 size: 15 residues. Here the CDR3 reads CASRPLAGGPNEQFF. CDR3 DNA: TGTGCCAGCAGACCACTAGCGGGGGGGCCTAATGAGCAGTTCTTC.

The chain couples TRBV25-1 to TRBJ2-1; TRBD2 might be the D (5 bases). V shed 2 bases and J shed 5 bases, with 13 bases lying between them. The CDR3 is 15 amino acids. Germline V lookup: CDR1 MGHDK, CDR2 SYGVNS. The CDR3 reads CASSEIGGGHNEQFF. In DNA, the CDR3 is TGTGCCAGCAGTGAAATAGGCGGCGGGCACAATGAGCAGTTCTTC.

The rearrangement links TRBV30 to TRBJ1-2, with 12 bases that match TRBD1. The CDR3 loop spans 15 amino acids. V was clipped by 8 bases and J by 0 bases; unmatched bases: 7. Germline CDR1 is GTSNPN and CDR2 is SVGIG (reference sequence). In DNA form, the CDR3 reads TGTGCCGGGCACGGGACAGGGGGCTCTAACTATGGCTACACCTTC. Its translation is CAGHGTGGSNYGYTF.